This T cell receptor beta chain was identified during a study of blood T cell repertoires in COVID-19. TCRdb keeps only in-frame clones here, not all; method: immunoSEQ multiplex PCR. Of 350,000 to 450,000 clones in the sample, around 87% were seen once. V lost 1 base to trimming and J lost 1 base, with 10 bases between them. Germline lookup yields CDR1 SGHVS and CDR2 FNYEAQ. There are 15 residues in the CDR3. This clonotype was sampled from a man aged 35 to 55 in a cohort exposed to, infected with or recovered from COVID-19 (not recorded which). Material: PBMCs or T cells enriched from blood (not recorded which). The chain employs TRBV7-6 and TRBJ1-1; a weak D match, TRBD1 (5 bases). This CDR3 reads CASSLVGASNTEAFF. In nucleotides, the CDR3 is TGTGCCAGCAGCTTAGTAGGGGCCTCGAACACTGAAGCTTTCTTT.